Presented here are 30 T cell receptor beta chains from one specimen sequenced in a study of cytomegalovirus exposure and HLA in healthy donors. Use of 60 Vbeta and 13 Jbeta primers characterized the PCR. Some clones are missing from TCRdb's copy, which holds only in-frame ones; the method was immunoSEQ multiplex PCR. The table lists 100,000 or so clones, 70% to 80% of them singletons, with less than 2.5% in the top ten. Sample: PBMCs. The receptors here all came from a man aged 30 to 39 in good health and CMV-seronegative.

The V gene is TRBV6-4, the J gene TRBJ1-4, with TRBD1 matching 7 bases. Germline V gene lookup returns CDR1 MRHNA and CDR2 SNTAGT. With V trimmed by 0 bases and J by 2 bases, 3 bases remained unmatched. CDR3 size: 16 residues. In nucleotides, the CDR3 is TGTGCCAGCAGTGACTCAAAGACAGGGACTAATGAAAAACTGTTTTTT. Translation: CASSDSKTGTNEKLFF.

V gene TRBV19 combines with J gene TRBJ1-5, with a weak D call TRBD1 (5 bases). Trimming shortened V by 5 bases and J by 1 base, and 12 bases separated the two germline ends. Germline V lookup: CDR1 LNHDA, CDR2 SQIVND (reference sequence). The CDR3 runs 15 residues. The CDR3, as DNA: TGTGCCAGTAGTCTACAACGACAGAGCAATCAGCCCCAGCATTTT. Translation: CASSLQRQSNQPQHF.

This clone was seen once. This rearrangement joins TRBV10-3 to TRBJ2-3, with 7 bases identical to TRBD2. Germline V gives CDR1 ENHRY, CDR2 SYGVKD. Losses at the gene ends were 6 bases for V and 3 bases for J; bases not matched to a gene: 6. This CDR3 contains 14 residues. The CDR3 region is CAISRPGGTDTQYF. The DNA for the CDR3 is TGTGCCATCAGCCGACCCGGGGGGACAGATACGCAGTATTTT.

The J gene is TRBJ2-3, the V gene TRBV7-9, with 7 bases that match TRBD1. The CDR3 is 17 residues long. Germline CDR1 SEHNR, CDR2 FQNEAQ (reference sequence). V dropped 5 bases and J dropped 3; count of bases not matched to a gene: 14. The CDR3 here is CASSQWTGTLRTDTQYF. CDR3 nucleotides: TGTGCCAGCAGCCAGTGGACAGGTACTTTACGGACAGATACGCAGTATTTT.

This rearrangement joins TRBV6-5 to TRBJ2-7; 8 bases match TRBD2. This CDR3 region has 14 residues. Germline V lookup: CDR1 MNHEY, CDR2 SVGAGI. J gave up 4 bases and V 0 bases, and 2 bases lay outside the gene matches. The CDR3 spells CASSYSSSGYEQYF. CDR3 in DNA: TGTGCCAGCAGTTACTCTTCTAGCGGGTACGAGCAGTACTTC.

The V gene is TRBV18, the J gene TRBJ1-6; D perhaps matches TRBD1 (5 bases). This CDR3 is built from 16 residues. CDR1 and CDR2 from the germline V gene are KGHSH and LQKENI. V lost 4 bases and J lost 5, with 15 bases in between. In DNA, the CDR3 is TGTGCCAGCTCACTTTCTGGCAGGGCCGATAATTCACCCCTCCACTTT. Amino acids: CASSLSGRADNSPLHF.

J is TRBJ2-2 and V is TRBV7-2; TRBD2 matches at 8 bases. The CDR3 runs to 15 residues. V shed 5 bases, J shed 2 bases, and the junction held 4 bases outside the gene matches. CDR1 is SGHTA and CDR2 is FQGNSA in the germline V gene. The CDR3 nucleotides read TGTGCCAGCAGCCAGAGCGGGGGTAACACCGGGGAGCTGTTTTTT. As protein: CASSQSGGNTGELFF. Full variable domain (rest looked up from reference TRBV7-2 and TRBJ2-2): GAGVSQSPSNKVTEKGKDVELRCDPISGHTALYWYRQSLGQGLEFLIYFQGNSAPDKSGLPSDRFSAERTGGSVSTLTIQRTQQEDSAVYLCASSQSGGNTGELFFGEGSRLTVL.

This CDR3 reads CASKGVPTNYGYTF. The DNA of the CDR3 is TGTGCCAGCAAGGGGGTACCGACTAACTATGGCTACACCTTC. The chain is built from TRBV28 and TRBJ1-2; maybe TRBD1 (6 bases). Germline lookup yields CDR1 MDHEN and CDR2 SYDVKM. V gave up 7 bases and J gave up 0 bases, with 12 bases separating them. The CDR3 contains 14 residues.

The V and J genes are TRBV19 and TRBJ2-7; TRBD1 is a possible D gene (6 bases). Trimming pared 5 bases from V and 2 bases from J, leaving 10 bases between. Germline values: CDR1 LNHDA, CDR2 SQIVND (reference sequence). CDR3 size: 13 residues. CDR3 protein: CASSWDNPYEQYF. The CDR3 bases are TGTGCCAGTAGTTGGGACAACCCCTACGAGCAGTACTTC.

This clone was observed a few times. CDR3 nucleotide sequence: TGCGCCAGCAGCTTGTTGCCGCCAACTAGCGGGGACTACAATGAGCAGTTCTTC. It is translated as CASSLLPPTSGDYNEQFF. This rearrangement joins TRBV5-1 to TRBJ2-1; 10 bases agree with TRBD2. V trimming: 1 base; J trimming: 3 bases; junction bases outside the gene matches: 10. This CDR3 spans 18 amino acids. The germline CDR1 and CDR2 sequences are SGHRS and YFSETQ.

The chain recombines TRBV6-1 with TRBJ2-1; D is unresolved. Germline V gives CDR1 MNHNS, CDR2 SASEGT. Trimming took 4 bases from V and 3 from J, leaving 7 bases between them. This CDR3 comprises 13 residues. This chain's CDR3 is CASSGADYNEQFF. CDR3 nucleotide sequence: TGTGCCAGCAGTGGGGCAGACTACAATGAGCAGTTCTTC.

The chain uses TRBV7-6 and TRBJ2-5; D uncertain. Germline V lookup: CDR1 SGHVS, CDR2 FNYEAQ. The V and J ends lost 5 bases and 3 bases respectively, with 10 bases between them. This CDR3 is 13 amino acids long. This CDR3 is CASSPLPEETQYF. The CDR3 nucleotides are TGTGCCAGCAGCCCCCTTCCGGAAGAGACCCAGTACTTC.

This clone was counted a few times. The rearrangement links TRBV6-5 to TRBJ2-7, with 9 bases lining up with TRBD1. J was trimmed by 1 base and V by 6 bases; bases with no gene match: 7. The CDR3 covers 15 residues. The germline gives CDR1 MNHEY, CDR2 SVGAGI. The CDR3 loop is CASSPGTGLSYEQYF. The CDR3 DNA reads TGTGCCAGCAGCCCCGGGACAGGGCTGTCCTACGAGCAGTACTTC.

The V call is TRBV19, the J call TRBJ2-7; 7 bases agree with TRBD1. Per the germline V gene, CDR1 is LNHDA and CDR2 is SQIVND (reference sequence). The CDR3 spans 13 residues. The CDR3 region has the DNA TGTGCTACAGGACAGGCCCAACACTACGAGCAGTACTTC. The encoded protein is CATGQAQHYEQYF.

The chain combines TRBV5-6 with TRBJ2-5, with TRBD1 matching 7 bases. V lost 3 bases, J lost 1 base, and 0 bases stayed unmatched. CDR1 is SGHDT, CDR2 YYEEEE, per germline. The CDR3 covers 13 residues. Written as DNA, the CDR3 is TGTGCCAGCAGCTGGGACAGCCAAGAGACCCAGTACTTC. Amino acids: CASSWDSQETQYF.

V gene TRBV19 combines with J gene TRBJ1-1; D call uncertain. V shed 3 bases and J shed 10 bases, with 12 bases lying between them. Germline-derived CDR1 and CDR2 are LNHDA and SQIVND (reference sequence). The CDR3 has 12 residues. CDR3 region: CASSIVSSRAFF. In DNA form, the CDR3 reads TGTGCCAGTAGTATCGTCTCTTCCCGAGCTTTCTTT. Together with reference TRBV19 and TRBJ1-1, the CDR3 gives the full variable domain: DGGITQSPKYLFRKEGQNVTLSCEQNLNHDAMYWYRQDPGQGLRLIYYSQIVNDFQKGDIAEGYSVSREKKESFPLTVTSAQKNPTAFYLCASSIVSSRAFFGQGTRLTVV.

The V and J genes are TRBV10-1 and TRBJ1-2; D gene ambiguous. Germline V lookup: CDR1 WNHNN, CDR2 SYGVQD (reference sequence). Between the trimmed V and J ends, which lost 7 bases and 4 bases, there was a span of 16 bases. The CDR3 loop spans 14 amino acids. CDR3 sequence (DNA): TGCGCCAGCATTGCCCGACACGGTGCCTATGGCTACACCTTC. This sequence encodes CASIARHGAYGYTF.

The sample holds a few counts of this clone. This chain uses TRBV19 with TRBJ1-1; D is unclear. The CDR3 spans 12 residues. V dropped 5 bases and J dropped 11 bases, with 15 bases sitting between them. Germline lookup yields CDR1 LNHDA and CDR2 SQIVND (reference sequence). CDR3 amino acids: CASSLRSNRAFF. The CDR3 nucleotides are TGTGCCAGTAGTCTACGATCGAATCGGGCTTTCTTT. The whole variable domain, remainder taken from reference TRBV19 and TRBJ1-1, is DGGITQSPKYLFRKEGQNVTLSCEQNLNHDAMYWYRQDPGQGLRLIYYSQIVNDFQKGDIAEGYSVSREKKESFPLTVTSAQKNPTAFYLCASSLRSNRAFFGQGTRLTVV.

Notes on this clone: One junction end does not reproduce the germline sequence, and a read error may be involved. The CDR3 loop is CAGSQVRHGEGNIQYF. CDR3 DNA: TGTGCCGGCAGCCAAGTACGTCACGGAGAAGGAAACATTCAGTACTTC. The rearrangement joins TRBV14 to TRBJ2-4; D is ambiguous. This CDR3 is built from 16 residues. Germline V CDR1 and CDR2: SGHDN, FVKESK.

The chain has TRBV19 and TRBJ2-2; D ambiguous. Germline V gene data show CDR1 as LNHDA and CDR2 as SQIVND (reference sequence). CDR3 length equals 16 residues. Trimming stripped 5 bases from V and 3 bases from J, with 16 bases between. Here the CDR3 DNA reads TGTGCCAGTAGTCCCGCTTTTGCGAGAGACACCGGGGAGCTGTTTTTT. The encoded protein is CASSPAFARDTGELFF.

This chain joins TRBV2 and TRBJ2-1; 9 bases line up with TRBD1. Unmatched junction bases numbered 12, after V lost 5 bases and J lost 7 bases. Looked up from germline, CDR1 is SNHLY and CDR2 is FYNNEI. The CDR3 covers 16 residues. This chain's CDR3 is CASSPTGTGKFNEQFF. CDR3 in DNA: TGTGCCAGCAGTCCCACCGGGACAGGGAAATTTAATGAGCAGTTCTTC.

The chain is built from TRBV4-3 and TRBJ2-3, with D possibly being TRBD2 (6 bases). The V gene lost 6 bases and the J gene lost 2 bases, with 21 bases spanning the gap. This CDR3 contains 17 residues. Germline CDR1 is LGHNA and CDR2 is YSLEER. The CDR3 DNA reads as TGCGCCAGCAGTCTTGCCCCAACGGGAGAGACCACAGATACGCAGTATTTT. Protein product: CASSLAPTGETTDTQYF.

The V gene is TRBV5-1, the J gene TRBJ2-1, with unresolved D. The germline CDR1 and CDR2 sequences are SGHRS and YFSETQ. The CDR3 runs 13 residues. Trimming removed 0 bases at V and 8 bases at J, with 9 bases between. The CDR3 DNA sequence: TGCGCCAGCAGCTTGGGAGAAACCGATGAGCAGTTCTTC. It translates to CASSLGETDEQFF.

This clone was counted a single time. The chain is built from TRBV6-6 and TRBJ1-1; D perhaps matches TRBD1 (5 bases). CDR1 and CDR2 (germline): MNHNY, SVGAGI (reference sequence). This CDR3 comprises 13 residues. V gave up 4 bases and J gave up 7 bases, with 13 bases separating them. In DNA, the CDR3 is TGTGCCAGCAGTTCACTATTGGGGCATGAAGCTTTCTTT. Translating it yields CASSSLLGHEAFF.

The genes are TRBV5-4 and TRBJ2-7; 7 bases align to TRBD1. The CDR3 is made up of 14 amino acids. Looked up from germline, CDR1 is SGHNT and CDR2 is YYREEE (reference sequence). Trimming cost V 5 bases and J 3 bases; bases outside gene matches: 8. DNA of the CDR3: TGTGCCAGCAGTTCCGGGACAGAGGACTACGAGCAGTACTTC. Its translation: CASSSGTEDYEQYF.

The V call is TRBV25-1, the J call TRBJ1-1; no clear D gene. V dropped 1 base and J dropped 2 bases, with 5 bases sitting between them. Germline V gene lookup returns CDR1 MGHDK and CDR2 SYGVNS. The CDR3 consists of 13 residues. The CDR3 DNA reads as TGTGCCAGCAGTGAATTGGGCAACACTGAAGCTTTCTTT. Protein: CASSELGNTEAFF. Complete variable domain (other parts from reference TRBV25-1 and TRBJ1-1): EADIYQTPRYLVIGTGKKITLECSQTMGHDKMYWYQQDPGMELHLIHYSYGVNSTEKGDLSSESTVSRIRTEHFPLTLESARPSHTSQYLCASSELGNTEAFFGQGTRLTVV.

The CDR3 region is CASSQQGGEETQYF. CDR3 DNA: TGTGCCAGCAGCCAACAGGGGGGTGAGGAGACCCAGTACTTC. J is TRBJ2-5 and V is TRBV5-6; TRBD1 matches at 8 bases. CDR3 length: 14 amino acids. V gave up 4 bases and J gave up 5 bases; unmatched junction bases: 7. Germline values: CDR1 SGHDT, CDR2 YYEEEE.

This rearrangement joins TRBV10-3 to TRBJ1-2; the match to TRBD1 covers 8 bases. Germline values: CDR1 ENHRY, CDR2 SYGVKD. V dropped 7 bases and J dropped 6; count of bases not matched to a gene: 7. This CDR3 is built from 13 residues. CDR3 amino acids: CAINSGGADGYTF. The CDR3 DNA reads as TGTGCCATCAATTCAGGGGGCGCAGATGGCTACACCTTC.

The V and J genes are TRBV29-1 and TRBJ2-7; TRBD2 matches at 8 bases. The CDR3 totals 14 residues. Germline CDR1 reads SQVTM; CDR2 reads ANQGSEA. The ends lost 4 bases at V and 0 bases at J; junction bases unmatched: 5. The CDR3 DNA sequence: TGCAGCGTTGGTGTTAGCGGGGCCTCCTACGAGCAGTACTTC. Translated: CSVGVSGASYEQYF.

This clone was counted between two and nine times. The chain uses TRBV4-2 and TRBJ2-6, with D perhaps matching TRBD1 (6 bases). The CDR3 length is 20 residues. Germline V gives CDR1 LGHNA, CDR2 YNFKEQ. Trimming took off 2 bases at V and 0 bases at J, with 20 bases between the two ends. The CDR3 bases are TGTGCCAGCAGCCAACGCTACGGAAAAACAGGGCTCTCTGGGGCCAACGTCCTGACTTTC. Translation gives CASSQRYGKTGLSGANVLTF.